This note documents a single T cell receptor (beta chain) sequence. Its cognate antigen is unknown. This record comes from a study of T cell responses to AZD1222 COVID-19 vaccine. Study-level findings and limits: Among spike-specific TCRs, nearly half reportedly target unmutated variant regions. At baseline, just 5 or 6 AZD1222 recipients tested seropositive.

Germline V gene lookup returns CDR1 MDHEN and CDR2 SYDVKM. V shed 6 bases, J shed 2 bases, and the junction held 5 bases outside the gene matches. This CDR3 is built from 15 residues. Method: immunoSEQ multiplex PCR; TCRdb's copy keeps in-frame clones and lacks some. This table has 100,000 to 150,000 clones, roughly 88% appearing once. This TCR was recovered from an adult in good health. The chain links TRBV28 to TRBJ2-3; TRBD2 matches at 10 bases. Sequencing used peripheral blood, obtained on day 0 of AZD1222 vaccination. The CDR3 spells CASSPTSGPTDTQYF. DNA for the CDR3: TGTGCCAGCAGCCCGACTAGCGGGCCCACAGATACGCAGTATTTT.